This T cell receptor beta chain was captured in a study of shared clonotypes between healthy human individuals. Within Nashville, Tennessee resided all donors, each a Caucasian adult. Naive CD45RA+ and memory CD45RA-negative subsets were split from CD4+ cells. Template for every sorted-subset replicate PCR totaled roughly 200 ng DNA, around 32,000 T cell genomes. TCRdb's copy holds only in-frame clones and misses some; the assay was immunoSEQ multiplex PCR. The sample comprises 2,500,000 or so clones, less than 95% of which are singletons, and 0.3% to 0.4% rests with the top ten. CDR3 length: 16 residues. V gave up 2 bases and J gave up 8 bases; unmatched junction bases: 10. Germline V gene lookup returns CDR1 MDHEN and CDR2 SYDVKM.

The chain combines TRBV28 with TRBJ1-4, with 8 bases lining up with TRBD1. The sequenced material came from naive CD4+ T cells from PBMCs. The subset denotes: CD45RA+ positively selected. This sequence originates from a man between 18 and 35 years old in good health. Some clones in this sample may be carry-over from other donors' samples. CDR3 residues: CASSLPSGTGDEKLFF. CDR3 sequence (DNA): TGTGCCAGCAGTTTACCATCCGGGACAGGCGACGAAAAACTGTTTTTT.